This T cell receptor (beta chain) was sequenced during a study of shared clonotypes between healthy human individuals. CD4+ cell separation produced CD45RA+ naive and CD45RA-negative memory subsets. Study results and caveats: Sequencing depth was a factor that was expected to affect clonotype sharing among donors.

Generated by immunoSEQ multiplex PCR, the TCRdb table keeps only in-frame clones and is missing some. The profile shows approximately 2.5 million clones, 85% to 95% of them singletons. Comments on this clone: Its antigen is still unknown.

Material for sequencing was naive CD4+ T cells sorted from blood. The sample's subset: CD45RA+ positively selected. This clonotype was sampled from a man aged 18 to 29 in good health.

CDR3 coding DNA: TGTGCCAGCAGCTTAGGACAGGGGACTATGAACACTGAAGCTTTCTTT. Encoded protein: CASSLGQGTMNTEAFF. This rearrangement joins TRBV7-9 to TRBJ1-1; 8 nucleotides line up with TRBD1. Germline CDR1 is SEHNR and CDR2 is FQNEAQ (reference sequence). Trimming cost V 1 base and J 0 bases; bases outside gene matches: 4. This CDR3 has 16 amino acids.